The 30 T cell receptor beta chains given below trace back to one sample, sequenced in a study of control samples from healthy donors and cancer patients. Here immunoSEQ multiplex PCR was the method, and the copy in TCRdb shows in-frame clones only, minus some. The sample includes about 130,000 clones, about 95% of them seen just once. The sequenced material came from blood. These receptors all stem from a man between 25 and 39 years old in good health.

About this clone itself: The same CDR3 also results from other DNA sequences found in this sample. The chain recombines TRBV19 with TRBJ1-5, with D maybe TRBD1 (5 bases). This CDR3 region has 13 residues. The V end lost 3 bases, the J end lost 6 bases, and 9 bases lay between the germline ends. Germline V gene data show CDR1 as LNHDA and CDR2 as SQIVND (reference sequence). CDR3: CASSIQGSQPQHF. The CDR3 bases are TGTGCCAGTAGTATCCAGGGAAGTCAGCCCCAGCATTTT.

Here the CDR3 DNA reads TGTGCCAGCAGTCCCGGGACAGGAAGGAGCTTCTATGGCTACACCTTC. It yields the protein CASSPGTGRSFYGYTF. The chain joins TRBV27 to TRBJ1-2, with 8 bases that match TRBD1. V lost 5 bases to trimming and J lost 4 bases; unmatched junction nucleotides: 12. The CDR3 is 16 amino acids. The germline V gene has CDR1 MNHEY and CDR2 SMNVEV (reference sequence).

The chain recombines TRBV5-4 with TRBJ2-5; D is unclear. V was cut by 1 base and J by 3 bases, with 13 bases left in between. Germline-derived CDR1 and CDR2 are SGHNT and YYREEE (reference sequence). This CDR3 comprises 15 residues. CDR3 sequence: CASSLQGLGKETQYF. CDR3 nucleotide sequence: TGTGCCAGCAGCTTGCAAGGGCTCGGAAAAGAGACCCAGTACTTC.

This sequence joins TRBV5-6 and TRBJ1-2; no clear D. The V gene lost 0 bases and the J gene lost 0 bases, with 12 bases spanning the gap. The CDR3 runs 16 residues. Germline loops: CDR1 SGHDT, CDR2 YYEEEE. The CDR3: CASSLAAANPNYGYTF. The DNA for the CDR3 is TGTGCCAGCAGCTTGGCGGCAGCAAATCCTAACTATGGCTACACCTTC.

The V gene is TRBV5-1, the J gene TRBJ2-2; TRBD1 agrees at 9 bases. Trimming cost V 5 bases and J 5 bases; bases outside gene matches: 19. Germline lookup yields CDR1 SGHRS and CDR2 YFSETQ. The CDR3 is 19 amino acids. The CDR3 protein is CASSFTGGAFPGRTGELFF. CDR3 coding DNA: TGCGCCAGCAGTTTCACAGGGGGCGCGTTTCCGGGGAGGACCGGGGAGCTGTTTTTT.

The chain is built from TRBV29-1 and TRBJ1-2; D might be TRBD1 (5 bases). CDR3 length: 14 residues. Deletions cut 4 bases from V and 1 base from J, with 13 bases between. Looked up from germline, CDR1 is SQVTM and CDR2 is ANQGSEA. The CDR3 region is CSVVFGALNYGYTF. As DNA, the CDR3 is TGCAGCGTTGTTTTTGGGGCGCTTAACTATGGCTACACCTTC.

This rearrangement joins TRBV3-1 (or the pseudogene TRBV3-2) to TRBJ1-5; D is uncertain. The germline CDR1 and CDR2 sequences are LGHDT and YNNKEL (reference sequence). Deletions cut 0 bases from V and 5 bases from J, with 14 bases between. CDR3 size: 16 residues. CDR3 sequence (DNA): TGTGCCAGCAGCCAAGATCTGTGGGTATATGATCAGCCCCAGCATTTT. Encoded protein: CASSQDLWVYDQPQHF.

The chain joins TRBV5-6 to TRBJ1-4; TRBD1 might be the D (6 bases). Trimming removed 4 bases at V and 3 bases at J, with 10 bases between. The germline CDR1 and CDR2 sequences are SGHDT and YYEEEE. This CDR3 spans 14 amino acids. The CDR3 here is CASSLDSANEKLFF. The DNA of the CDR3 is TGTGCCAGCAGCCTGGACAGCGCTAATGAAAAACTGTTTTTT.

The chain has TRBV12-3 or TRBV12-4 and TRBJ2-6; D is uncertain. V was cut by 4 bases and J by 1 base, with 2 bases left in between. CDR3 length: 13 amino acids. CDR3 in DNA: TGTGCCAGCAGTTCTTCTGGGGCCAACGTCCTGACTTTC. Its translation: CASSSSGANVLTF.

The CDR3 DNA reads TGTGCCAGCAGCCCGACCGCAGGGGACAATCAGCCCCAGCATTTT. This gives the protein CASSPTAGDNQPQHF. The gene calls are TRBV7-8 and TRBJ1-5, with D tentatively TRBD1 (6 bases). The CDR3 has 15 amino acids. V was shortened by 5 bases and J by 3 bases, with 14 bases between the two germline ends. The germline V gene encodes CDR1 SGHVS and CDR2 FQNEAQ.

In the case of this clone: The same CDR3 is also encoded by other DNA sequences in this sample. The rearrangement joins TRBV27 to TRBJ1-2; TRBD1 agrees at 8 bases. From germline, CDR1 is MNHEY and CDR2 SMNVEV (reference sequence). The CDR3 runs to 13 residues. V gave up 4 bases and J gave up 4 bases; unmatched junction bases: 2. The CDR3 spells CASSWTGSYGYTF. In nucleotides, the CDR3 is TGTGCCAGCAGTTGGACAGGGAGCTATGGCTACACCTTC.

The rearrangement joins TRBV4-3 to TRBJ2-2; D gene ambiguous. The CDR3 spans 14 residues. Trimming stripped 1 base from V and 5 bases from J, with 8 bases between. Germline lookup yields CDR1 LGHNA and CDR2 YSLEER. CDR3 region: CASSQALRTGELFF. CDR3 bases: TGCGCCAGCAGCCAAGCCCTACGGACCGGGGAGCTGTTTTTT.

V gene TRBV4-3 combines with J gene TRBJ2-3, with 7 bases identical to TRBD1. The V gene's germline CDR1 is LGHNA and CDR2 YSLEER. This CDR3 has 14 residues. Trimming took 3 bases from V and 0 from J; bases not matched to a gene: 0. In nucleotides, the CDR3 is TGCGCCAGCAGCCAGGGACAGAGCACAGATACGCAGTATTTT. As protein: CASSQGQSTDTQYF.

J is TRBJ1-1 and V is TRBV2, with D possibly being TRBD1 (6 bases). This CDR3 is 14 amino acids long. V lost 5 bases, J lost 1 base, and 11 bases lay in between. Germline V gene lookup returns CDR1 SNHLY and CDR2 FYNNEI. The CDR3 nucleotides are TGTGCCAGCAGTCCAGGGGTAACGAACACTGAAGCTTTCTTT. Encoded protein: CASSPGVTNTEAFF.

CDR3 sequence (DNA): TGTGCCAGCAGTGAACTTCTGGGGAGCACGACCGGGGAGCTGTTTTTT. Translating gives CASSELLGSTTGELFF. The gene calls are TRBV6-1 and TRBJ2-2; possibly TRBD2 for D (5 bases). CDR1 is MNHNS, CDR2 SASEGT, per germline. The CDR3 is 16 residues long. With 2 bases removed from V and 5 bases from J, the gap between germline ends came to 15 bases.

Only one count was recorded for this clone. The chain links TRBV7-2 to TRBJ2-7; the D is unclear. The CDR3 contains 14 residues. Trimming left V 1 base short and J 0 bases short, with 7 bases between. The germline V gene has CDR1 SGHTA and CDR2 FQGNSA. CDR3 coding DNA: TGTGCCAGCAGCTTAGTGCCAAGCTCCTACGAGCAGTACTTC. Protein: CASSLVPSSYEQYF.

The V gene is TRBV28, the J gene TRBJ1-2; 7 positions match TRBD1. Per the germline V gene, CDR1 is MDHEN and CDR2 is SYDVKM. The CDR3 length is 15 residues. Unmatched junction bases numbered 11, after V lost 2 bases and J lost 8 bases. The CDR3 here is CASSLPPPQGNGYTF. The CDR3 DNA sequence: TGTGCCAGCAGTTTACCGCCCCCACAGGGGAACGGCTACACCTTC.

The chain links TRBV7-2 to TRBJ1-4; D remains ambiguous. Germline V lookup: CDR1 SGHTA, CDR2 FQGNSA. The CDR3 sequence is 15 residues long. V was cut by 2 bases and J by 0 bases, with 7 bases left in between. In DNA form, the CDR3 reads TGTGCCAGCAGCTTAACCACAGCAACTAATGAAAAACTGTTTTTT. It encodes CASSLTTATNEKLFF.

The rearrangement links TRBV6-2 or TRBV6-3 to TRBJ2-1; D might be TRBD1 (6 bases). Per the germline V gene, CDR1 is MNHEY and CDR2 is SVGEGT. This CDR3 has 17 residues. V was clipped by 2 bases and J by 4 bases, with 18 bases between them. The CDR3 region has the DNA TGTGCCAGCAGTTACCCATACAGGGCCCTAACGTACAATGAGCAGTTCTTC. It codes for CASSYPYRALTYNEQFF.

The CDR3 region is CASSPHNAEAFF. CDR3 coding DNA: TGTGCCAGCAGCCCACATAACGCTGAAGCTTTCTTT. J is TRBJ1-1 and V is TRBV9, with D uncertain. The CDR3 has 12 residues. Germline V gives CDR1 SGDLS, CDR2 YYNGEE. The V gene lost 4 bases and the J gene lost 6 bases, with 10 bases spanning the gap.

This chain uses TRBV7-8 with TRBJ1-5; D is perhaps TRBD1 (6 bases). CDR1 SGHVS and CDR2 FQNEAQ come from the germline V gene. The CDR3 runs to 17 residues. V was shortened by 5 bases and J by 0 bases, with 17 bases between the two germline ends. The CDR3: CASSQKRGPFSNQPQHF. As DNA, the CDR3 is TGTGCCAGCAGCCAAAAACGGGGGCCCTTTAGCAATCAGCCCCAGCATTTT.

The V gene is TRBV3-1 (or the pseudogene TRBV3-2), the J gene TRBJ2-5, with 10 bases matching TRBD1. CDR1 LGHDT and CDR2 YNNKEL come from the germline V gene (reference sequence). V shed 3 bases and J 5 bases; nucleotides not matched to a gene: 6. The CDR3 extends over 15 amino acids. This chain's CDR3 is CASSHVTGGVETQYF. CDR3 sequence (DNA): TGTGCCAGCAGCCATGTGACAGGGGGCGTGGAGACCCAGTACTTC.

The chain carries TRBV6-1 and TRBJ2-7; D is ambiguous. Trimming shortened V by 3 bases and J by 3 bases, and 9 bases separated the two germline ends. The CDR3 length is 13 residues. Germline V gene data show CDR1 as MNHNS and CDR2 as SASEGT. CDR3 coding DNA: TGTGCCAGCAGTGAGTCGTTCAACTACGAGCAGTACTTC. Translation: CASSESFNYEQYF.

This clone appeared once. The J gene is TRBJ2-4, the V gene TRBV4-1, with D possibly TRBD1 on 6 matching bases. V lost 1 base and J lost 9, with 13 bases in between. The germline V gene encodes CDR1 MGHRA and CDR2 YSYEKL. The length of the CDR3 is 14 residues. Here the CDR3 DNA reads TGCGCCAGCAGCCAAGCCTACGCCAGGGGCATTCAGTACTTC. The encoded protein is CASSQAYARGIQYF.

To note about this clone: The same CDR3 is also encoded by other DNA sequences in this sample. The V and J genes are TRBV6-2 or TRBV6-3 and TRBJ2-3, with 8 bases aligning to TRBD2. Trimming took 6 bases from V and 3 from J; bases not matched to a gene: 8. CDR3 length: 15 amino acids. The germline V gene encodes CDR1 MNHEY and CDR2 SVGEGT. CDR3 sequence: CASSLGTRGTDTQYF. In nucleotides, the CDR3 is TGTGCCAGCAGCCTCGGGACTAGGGGGACAGATACGCAGTATTTT.

This sequence joins TRBV7-9 and TRBJ1-4; no definite D call. CDR3 length equals 14 residues. In germline, CDR1 is SEHNR, CDR2 FQNEAQ (reference sequence). Trimming shortened V by 6 bases and J by 2 bases, and 10 bases separated the two germline ends. Here the CDR3 DNA reads TGTGCCAGCAGAGTGGTACGGACTAATGAAAAACTGTTTTTT. Translation gives CASRVVRTNEKLFF.

The rearrangement links TRBV6-6 to TRBJ1-5, with D possibly TRBD1 on 6 matching bases. The germline gives CDR1 MNHNY, CDR2 SVGAGI (reference sequence). V was pared by 7 bases and J by 13 bases, with 20 bases between. The CDR3 length is 13 residues. The CDR3 region is CASIRGLGGAQHF. CDR3 DNA: TGTGCCAGCATTAGGGGTTTAGGGGGAGCTCAGCATTTT.

This clone appeared a single time. The gene calls are TRBV7-9 and TRBJ1-4; D is uncertain. The CDR3 loop spans 15 amino acids. From germline, CDR1 is SEHNR and CDR2 FQNEAQ (reference sequence). V lost 5 bases and J 0 bases, leaving 10 bases between the germline ends. The CDR3 DNA follows: TGTGCCAGCAGCCGCACGGGCTCAACTAATGAAAAACTGTTTTTT. This translates into CASSRTGSTNEKLFF.

This clone appeared a few times. The chain joins TRBV4-2 to TRBJ2-5, with 11 bases identical to TRBD2. The V and J ends lost 0 bases and 4 bases, in that order; junction bases with no gene match: 4. From germline, CDR1 is LGHNA and CDR2 YNFKEQ. The CDR3 loop spans 16 amino acids. This CDR3 reads CASSQDPSGGPETQYF. The DNA of the CDR3 is TGTGCCAGCAGCCAAGATCCTAGCGGGGGGCCAGAGACCCAGTACTTC.

The V and J genes are TRBV5-8 and TRBJ2-1; 7 nucleotides line up with TRBD1. Germline CDR1 and CDR2: SGHTS and YDEGEE. The CDR3 runs 14 residues. The trim removed 4 bases at V and 5 bases at J, leaving 6 bases unmatched. The CDR3 reads CASSPRQGHNEQFF. The DNA for the CDR3 is TGTGCCAGCAGCCCTCGACAGGGCCACAATGAGCAGTTCTTC.